This entry concerns a single T cell receptor beta chain. CDR3 length: 15 amino acids. The J segment lost 5 bases and the V segment lost 4 bases, leaving 7 bases of the junction unmatched. The germline V gene has CDR1 SGHRS and CDR2 YFSETQ. The data derive from a study of blood T cell repertoires in COVID-19. Study-level information: The samples span acute and convalescent COVID-19 from the United States, Italy and Spain. PBMCs, B-cell-depleted T cells, or T cells provided the cDNA or gDNA that made up the material.

Authors' data handling: Scientists estimated how many nucleated cells there were by amplifying reference gene primers. Method: immunoSEQ multiplex PCR; TCRdb's copy keeps in-frame clones and lacks some. V, J and clone size derive from that table, while D and trimming were established from the DNA sequence. The sample comprises about 130,000 clones, approximately 88% of which are singletons, and 10% to 13% rests with the top ten. V is TRBV5-1 and J is TRBJ1-2; 11 bases agree with TRBD1. Material: peripheral blood. The TCR was taken from a man aged 45 to 65 with acute or convalescent COVID-19. The CDR3 loop reads CASSVTGTGGYGYTF. CDR3 coding DNA: TGCGCCAGCAGCGTAACCGGGACAGGGGGGTATGGCTACACCTTC.